This passage covers 31 T cell receptor beta chains from one sample sequenced in a study of blood T cell repertoires in COVID-19. Clones were sequenced by immunoSEQ multiplex PCR, and TCRdb holds only the in-frame ones, with some missing. Of some 200,000 clones listed, approximately 80% are singletons. The sequencing input was peripheral blood. The source is a woman of 80 years or more with active or convalescent COVID-19.

The chain uses TRBV5-1 and TRBJ2-1, with 9 positions matching TRBD2. The CDR3 covers 15 residues. Germline V gene sequence: CDR1 SGHRS, CDR2 YFSETQ. The ends lost 2 bases at V and 7 bases at J; junction bases unmatched: 7. CDR3 sequence (DNA): TGCGCCAGCAGCTTCATAGCGGGGGCCTCAAATGAGCAGTTCTTC. Encoded protein: CASSFIAGASNEQFF.

This sequence joins TRBV3-1 (or the pseudogene TRBV3-2) and TRBJ1-1; no definite D call. Trimming took off 2 bases at V and 1 base at J, with 8 bases between the two ends. Per the germline V gene, CDR1 is LGHDT and CDR2 is YNNKEL (reference sequence). The CDR3 runs 14 residues. CDR3 nucleotides: TGTGCCAGCAGCCAAAGACCAGGGAACACTGAAGCTTTCTTT. Its protein product is CASSQRPGNTEAFF.

In DNA form, the CDR3 reads TGTGCCAGTAGTCTACGACAGAATCCGACACCCCTCCACTTT. It translates to CASSLRQNPTPLHF. This sequence joins TRBV19 and TRBJ1-6, with a weak D call TRBD1 (5 bases). The CDR3 is 14 residues long. Per the germline V gene, CDR1 is LNHDA and CDR2 is SQIVND (reference sequence). The V end lost 5 bases, the J end lost 11 bases, and 16 bases lay between the germline ends.

This clone was detected once. The chain couples TRBV11-2 to TRBJ2-2; D perhaps matches TRBD1 (5 bases). The CDR3 covers 15 residues. The V end was cut by 3 bases, the J end by 7 bases, with 15 bases between. Looked up from germline, CDR1 is SGHAT and CDR2 is FQNNGV. The CDR3 here is CASSFRWGYGGELFF. The CDR3, as DNA: TGTGCCAGCAGCTTTCGGTGGGGCTATGGCGGGGAGCTGTTTTTT.

This clone was picked up one time. This chain connects TRBV7-2 to TRBJ2-2, with TRBD1 as a possible D gene (6 bases). Trimming pared 5 bases from V and 2 bases from J, leaving 15 bases between. The germline V gene has CDR1 SGHTA and CDR2 FQGNSA. The CDR3 totals 16 residues. The CDR3 coding sequence is TGTGCCAGCAGCCCCAGACAGGATTTAAACACCGGGGAGCTGTTTTTT. It is translated as CASSPRQDLNTGELFF.

Worth noting for this clone: A much larger clone sits a single nucleotide away, making a read error possible. This same CDR3 is encoded by further DNA sequences in the sample. The chain uses TRBV5-4 and TRBJ2-7; 7 nucleotides match TRBD1. V lost 0 bases and J lost 7; bases outside the gene matches: 13. Per the germline V gene, CDR1 is SGHNT and CDR2 is YYREEE (reference sequence). CDR3 length: 16 residues. CDR3 DNA: TGTGCCAGCAGCTTGGGAGGGGCAGGGGGATTTAAGGAGCAGTACTTC. Protein: CASSLGGAGGFKEQYF. The whole variable domain, filled in from reference TRBV5-4 and TRBJ2-7, reads ETGVTQSPTHLIKTRGQQVTLRCSSQSGHNTVSWYQQALGQGPQFIFQYYREEENGRGNFPPRFSGLQFPNYSSELNVNALELDDSALYLCASSLGGAGGFKEQYFGPGTRLTVT.

The chain links TRBV11-3 to TRBJ1-2, with 7 nucleotides matching TRBD1. The CDR3 runs to 13 residues. Germline V lookup: CDR1 SGHNT, CDR2 YENEEA. Germline trimming cut 6 bases from V and 1 base from J; bases unmatched to any gene: 2. CDR3 in amino acids: CASSTGVNYGYTF. The CDR3 region has the DNA TGTGCCAGCAGTACAGGGGTTAACTATGGCTACACCTTC.

The chain recombines TRBV6-5 with TRBJ1-1; possibly TRBD1 for D (5 bases). There are 12 residues in the CDR3. Trimming stripped 6 bases from V and 4 bases from J, with 9 bases between. CDR1 is MNHEY, CDR2 SVGAGI, per germline. The CDR3 protein is CASSRVGTEAFF. The DNA for the CDR3 is TGTGCCAGCAGCAGGGTGGGCACTGAAGCTTTCTTT.

The chain combines TRBV15 with TRBJ1-2; a possible D gene is TRBD1 (6 bases). Trimming took off 0 bases at V and 3 bases at J, with 14 bases between the two ends. CDR3 length: 16 amino acids. CDR1 and CDR2 from the germline V gene are LNHNV and YYDKDF (reference sequence). CDR3 sequence (DNA): TGTGCCACCAGCAGAGATCGGCAGGGGACCTACTATGGCTACACCTTC. It specifies CATSRDRQGTYYGYTF.

The genes are TRBV5-1 and TRBJ1-1; D remains unclear. V lost 0 bases, J lost 7 bases, and 10 bases lay in between. The CDR3 extends over 13 amino acids. CDR1 and CDR2 (germline): SGHRS, YFSETQ. For the CDR3, the DNA is TGCGCCAGCAGCTTGGTGTCCCTACGTGAAGCTTTCTTT. Translation gives CASSLVSLREAFF.

The rearrangement links TRBV25-1 to TRBJ2-6, with 8 bases that match TRBD2. With 4 bases clipped from V and 0 bases from J, the junction kept 8 bases outside the gene matches. The germline V gene has CDR1 MGHDK and CDR2 SYGVNS. The CDR3 length is 18 residues. The CDR3 bases are TGTGCCAGCAGTGGACGACTAGCGAGTAGCTCTGGGGCCAACGTCCTGACTTTC. It is translated as CASSGRLASSSGANVLTF.

CDR3 nucleotides: TGCGCCAGCAGCTTGGCGGCAGGGGAGCAGCCCCAGCATTTT. Translated: CASSLAAGEQPQHF. This chain joins TRBV5-1 and TRBJ1-5, with a possible D match to TRBD1 (6 bases). This CDR3 is built from 14 residues. V lost 0 bases, J lost 7 bases, and 11 bases lay in between. The germline V gene encodes CDR1 SGHRS and CDR2 YFSETQ.

This chain uses TRBV6-2 or TRBV6-3 with TRBJ2-7; TRBD1 might be the D (5 bases). This CDR3 contains 11 residues. V was pared by 2 bases and J by 9 bases, with 8 bases between. Germline CDR1 and CDR2: MNHEY and SVGEGT. In DNA form, the CDR3 reads TGTGCCAGCAGTTACGGGGCGATGCAGTACTTC. Translated: CASSYGAMQYF.

This chain connects TRBV7-8 to TRBJ1-1; D unresolved. CDR3 size: 15 residues. V was trimmed by 1 base and J by 5 bases, leaving 14 bases between them. Germline values: CDR1 SGHVS, CDR2 FQNEAQ. DNA for the CDR3: TGTGCCAGCAGCTTAGTAAGAGGCGATGGGACTGAAGCTTTCTTT. Its protein is CASSLVRGDGTEAFF.

The rearrangement joins TRBV5-1 to TRBJ2-3, with 8 bases fitting TRBD1. Trimming cost V 4 bases and J 4 bases; bases outside gene matches: 11. The CDR3 runs 16 residues. Germline V gives CDR1 SGHRS, CDR2 YFSETQ. The CDR3 DNA reads as TGCGCCAGCAGCCCAGGGGGCCAGATTTCGTCAGATACGCAGTATTTT. Translating it yields CASSPGGQISSDTQYF.

The chain combines TRBV11-1 with TRBJ2-7; no firm D call. Looked up from germline, CDR1 is SGHAT and CDR2 is FQDESV (reference sequence). Trimming cost V 4 bases and J 0 bases, with 10 bases left between them. The CDR3 has 14 amino acids. The CDR3 DNA reads as TGTGCCAGCAGCTACTTCTCAGGCTCCTACGAGCAGTACTTC. It specifies CASSYFSGSYEQYF.

V is TRBV7-3 and J is TRBJ2-3, with D uncertain. The CDR3 spans 13 residues. Trimming took 3 bases from V and 7 from J, leaving 11 bases between them. The germline V gene has CDR1 SGHTA and CDR2 FQGTGA. CDR3 sequence: CASSLRSMNTQYF. CDR3 in DNA: TGTGCCAGCAGCTTGCGGAGTATGAATACGCAGTATTTT.

This chain connects TRBV21-1 to TRBJ2-1; the listed D gene, TRBD2, was not tested against the DNA. TRBV21-1 is a pseudogene locus. The CDR3 contains 15 residues. The CDR3 is CASSRTGGIYNEQFF. CDR3 bases: TGTGCCAGCAGCAGGACGGGGGGGATATACAATGAGCAGTTCTTC.

This clone came up once. The chain couples TRBV19 to TRBJ2-3, with D hard to call. Trimming left V 3 bases short and J 2 bases short, with 12 bases between. Germline CDR1 LNHDA, CDR2 SQIVND (reference sequence). The CDR3 spans 15 residues. DNA for the CDR3: TGTGCCAGTAGTATGGGCCTTCCCATCACAGATACGCAGTATTTT. It specifies CASSMGLPITDTQYF.

The chain uses TRBV30 and TRBJ1-4; a weak D match, TRBD1 (5 bases). Looked up from germline, CDR1 is GTSNPN and CDR2 is SVGIG (reference sequence). The CDR3 covers 15 residues. V lost 2 bases and J lost 7, with 17 bases in between. The CDR3 reads CAWSQQGAEGEKLFF. CDR3 coding DNA: TGTGCCTGGAGTCAACAAGGGGCAGAAGGTGAAAAACTGTTTTTT.

The chain is built from TRBV5-1 and TRBJ1-1, with 9 positions matching TRBD1. Germline assignment: CDR1 SGHRS and CDR2 YFSETQ. With 5 bases clipped from V and 8 bases from J, the junction kept 10 bases outside the gene matches. The CDR3 has 14 residues. CDR3 coding DNA: TGCGCCAGCAGTTTCGGGACAGGGAGCCTGGAAGCTTTCTTT. Its protein is CASSFGTGSLEAFF.

The genes are TRBV25-1 and TRBJ2-7; TRBD1 agrees at 10 bases. V lost 8 bases and J lost 4; bases outside the gene matches: 5. Germline V gene data show CDR1 as MGHDK and CDR2 as SYGVNS. This CDR3 comprises 13 residues. The CDR3 loop is CASSGTGVYEQYF. CDR3 nucleotide sequence: TGTGCCAGCTCCGGGACAGGGGTTTACGAGCAGTACTTC.

V and J are TRBV5-4 and TRBJ2-7, with D tentatively TRBD2 (6 bases). Germline CDR1 SGHNT, CDR2 YYREEE (reference sequence). The CDR3 has 16 residues. V dropped 0 bases and J dropped 4 bases, with 17 bases sitting between them. CDR3 sequence (DNA): TGTGCCAGCAGCTTGGCCTCGACGGGACTGCTATACGAGCAGTACTTC. This translates into CASSLASTGLLYEQYF.

The J gene is TRBJ2-2, the V gene TRBV7-8, with 8 bases matching TRBD1. V lost 7 bases and J lost 1; bases outside the gene matches: 14. CDR1 SGHVS and CDR2 FQNEAQ come from the germline V gene. The CDR3 has 18 amino acids. The CDR3: CASIRGHRGQVNTGELFF. CDR3 coding DNA: TGTGCCAGCATTAGAGGGCATCGGGGACAGGTGAACACCGGGGAGCTGTTTTTT. Full variable domain (missing parts from reference TRBV7-8 and TRBJ2-2): GAGVSQSPRYKVAKRGQDVALRCDPISGHVSLFWYQQALGQGPEFLTYFQNEAQLDKSGLPSDRFFAERPEGSVSTLKIQRTQQEDSAVYLCASIRGHRGQVNTGELFFGEGSRLTVL.

The chain employs TRBV28 and TRBJ2-5; D remains unclear. The V gene lost 7 bases and the J gene lost 1 base, with 10 bases spanning the gap. Germline-derived CDR1 and CDR2 are MDHEN and SYDVKM. This CDR3 region has 13 residues. The CDR3 sequence: CASTAGSQETQYF. The CDR3 bases are TGTGCCAGCACGGCAGGCTCCCAAGAGACCCAGTACTTC. Complete variable domain (other parts from reference TRBV28 and TRBJ2-5): DVKVTQSSRYLVKRTGEKVFLECVQDMDHENMFWYRQDPGLGLRLIYFSYDVKMKEKGDIPEGYSVSREKKERFSLILESASTNQTSMYLCASTAGSQETQYFGPGTRLLVL.

The chain couples TRBV28 to TRBJ1-5; 7 nucleotides match TRBD1. The CDR3 loop spans 13 amino acids. V was clipped by 6 bases and J by 5 bases; unmatched bases: 4. Germline CDR1 MDHEN, CDR2 SYDVKM. CDR3 nucleotides: TGTGCCAGCAGGCCGGGACAGTATCAGCCCCAGCATTTT. This gives the protein CASRPGQYQPQHF. Filled out from reference TRBV28 and TRBJ1-5, the complete variable domain reads DVKVTQSSRYLVKRTGEKVFLECVQDMDHENMFWYRQDPGLGLRLIYFSYDVKMKEKGDIPEGYSVSREKKERFSLILESASTNQTSMYLCASRPGQYQPQHFGDGTRLSIL.

This rearrangement joins TRBV10-2 to TRBJ2-5; D may be TRBD2 (6 bases). This CDR3 comprises 14 residues. V lost 0 bases and J 5 bases, leaving 10 bases between the germline ends. The germline gives CDR1 WSHSY, CDR2 SAAADI. Here the CDR3 reads CASSESAGRETQYF. In nucleotides, the CDR3 is TGCGCCAGCAGTGAGTCTGCGGGGCGTGAGACCCAGTACTTC.

The chain uses TRBV5-1 and TRBJ2-7, with TRBD1 identical over 10 bases. The CDR3 spans 21 residues. Germline lookup yields CDR1 SGHRS and CDR2 YFSETQ. Germline trimming cut 5 bases from V and 0 bases from J; bases unmatched to any gene: 23. The CDR3 DNA reads TGCGCCAGCAGTTTTGGTTTCCGGGACAGGGGTCCCCAATCCAACTCCTACGAGCAGTACTTC. Translation: CASSFGFRDRGPQSNSYEQYF.

DNA for the CDR3: TGCGCCAGCAGCCGAGGCCCCGACCGGCCCCAGCATTTT. It encodes CASSRGPDRPQHF. J is TRBJ1-5 and V is TRBV4-1; D is unclear. CDR3 length equals 13 residues. Trimming took 4 bases from V and 9 from J, leaving 13 bases between them. The germline V gene encodes CDR1 MGHRA and CDR2 YSYEKL.

Ten or more counts support this clone. V usage is TRBV28 and J usage is TRBJ1-6; possible D gene TRBD1, 6 bases. CDR3 size: 14 residues. Trimming left V 6 bases short and J 9 bases short, with 15 bases between. In germline, CDR1 is MDHEN, CDR2 SYDVKM. The CDR3: CASRLRGWVSPLHF. In nucleotides, the CDR3 is TGTGCCAGCAGACTGAGGGGGTGGGTTTCACCCCTCCACTTT.

V usage is TRBV7-9 and J usage is TRBJ1-2, with TRBD1 as a possible D gene (6 bases). This CDR3 comprises 15 residues. Germline V lookup: CDR1 SEHNR, CDR2 FQNEAQ (reference sequence). Deletions cut 5 bases from V and 4 bases from J, with 17 bases between. The CDR3 sequence is CASSQPDSHSYGYTF. The CDR3 nucleotides are TGTGCCAGCAGCCAACCGGACAGTCACTCCTATGGCTACACCTTC.